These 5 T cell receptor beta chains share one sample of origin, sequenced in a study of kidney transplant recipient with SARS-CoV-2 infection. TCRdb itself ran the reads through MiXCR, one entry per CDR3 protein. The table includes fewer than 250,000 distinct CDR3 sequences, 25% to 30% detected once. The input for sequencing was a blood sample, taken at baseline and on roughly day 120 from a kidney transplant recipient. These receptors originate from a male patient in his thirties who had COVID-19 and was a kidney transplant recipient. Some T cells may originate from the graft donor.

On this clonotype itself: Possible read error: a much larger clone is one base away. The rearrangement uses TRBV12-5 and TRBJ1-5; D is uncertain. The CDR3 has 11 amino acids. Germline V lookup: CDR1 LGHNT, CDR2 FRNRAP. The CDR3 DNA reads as TGTGTTAGTGGTTGGGAACAGCCCCAGCATTTT. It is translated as CVSGWEQPQHF. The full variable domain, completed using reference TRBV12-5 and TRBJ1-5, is DARVTQTPRHKVTEMGQEVTMRCQPILGHNTVFWYRQTMMQGLELLAYFRNRAPLDDSGMPKDRFSAEMPDATLATLKIQPSEPRDSAVYFCVSGWEQPQHFGDGTRLSIL.

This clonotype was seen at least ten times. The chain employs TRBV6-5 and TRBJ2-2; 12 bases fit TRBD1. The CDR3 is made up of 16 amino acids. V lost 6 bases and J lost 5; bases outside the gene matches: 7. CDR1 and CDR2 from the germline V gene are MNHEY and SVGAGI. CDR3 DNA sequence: TGTGCCAGCAGACCGTTGGGACAGGGGGCTACCGGGGAGCTGTTTTTT. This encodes CASRPLGQGATGELFF.

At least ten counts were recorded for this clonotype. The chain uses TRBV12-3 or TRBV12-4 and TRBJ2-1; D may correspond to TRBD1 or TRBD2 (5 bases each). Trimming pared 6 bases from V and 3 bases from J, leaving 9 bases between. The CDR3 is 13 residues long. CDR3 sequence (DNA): TGTGCCAGCAGGTTGGGGGTCTACAATGAGCAGTTCTTC. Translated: CASRLGVYNEQFF.

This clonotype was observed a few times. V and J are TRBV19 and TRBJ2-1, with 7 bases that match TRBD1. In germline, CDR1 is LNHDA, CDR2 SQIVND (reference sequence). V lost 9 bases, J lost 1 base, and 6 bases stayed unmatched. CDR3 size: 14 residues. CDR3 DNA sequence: TGTGCCAGCAAAACAGGGGAGTCCTACAATGAGCAGTTCTTC. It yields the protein CASKTGESYNEQFF.

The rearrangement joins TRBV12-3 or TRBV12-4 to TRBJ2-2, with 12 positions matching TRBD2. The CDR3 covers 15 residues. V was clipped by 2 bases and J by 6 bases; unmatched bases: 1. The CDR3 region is CASSLSSGRAGELFF. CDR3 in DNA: TGTGCCAGCAGTTTATCTAGCGGGAGGGCCGGGGAGCTGTTTTTT.